Below, one T cell receptor (beta chain) is given with its context. What it binds is unknown. The data stem from a study of cytomegalovirus exposure and HLA in healthy donors. Study results and caveats: According to reports, the classifier identified cytomegalovirus status with high specificity and sensitivity. The listing of approximately 160 TCR beta chains classed them as cytomegalovirus-associated.

This CDR3 contains 13 residues. Trimming took off 0 bases at V and 3 bases at J, with 3 bases between the two ends. CDR1 is MNHNS and CDR2 is SASEGT in the germline V gene. Primers: 60 Vbeta forward and 13 Jbeta reverse. The method was immunoSEQ multiplex PCR; TCRdb's version includes in-frame clones alone and lacks a portion of them. The sample has 110,000 or so clones, 70% to 80% seen once; the top ten hold approximately 10%. The sequence derives from a woman aged 45-65 years in good health and CMV-seropositive. The sample taken for sequencing was PBMCs. V and J are TRBV6-1 and TRBJ1-5, with D uncertain. CDR3 protein: CASSEALNQPQHF. CDR3 DNA: TGTGCCAGCAGTGAAGCTCTCAATCAGCCCCAGCATTTT.